The rows below give T cell receptor beta chains drawn from one sample of a study of Graves' ophthalmopathy and Graves' hyperthyroidism. MiXCR was run by TCRdb on the multiplex PCR reads, yielding one entry per CDR3 protein. The sample carries roughly 350,000 distinct CDR3 sequences, 15% to 20% recorded once. The sequenced sample consisted of peripheral blood. These receptors were taken from an adult woman with stable Graves' hyperthyroidism. The conserved cysteine and the conserved F or W are not part of the CDR3 here. Expanded clones are given a class, and other clones once, few, many or no size at all.

j_call clone_size v_call cdr3_aa
TRBJ2-7 many TRBV6-1 ASSKQTGGEQY
TRBJ2-5 many TRBV11-1 ASSPPGGTSGIWGETQY
TRBJ1-1 many TRBV9 ASSTRDRENTEAF
TRBJ1-1 many TRBV6-2/TRBV6-3 ASSYVGVNMNTEAF
TRBJ2-4 NA TRBV4-2 ASSQDHLGGLNIQY
TRBJ2-5 many TRBV27 ASSGAGFQY
TRBJ2-5 many TRBV12-3/TRBV12-4 ASSPGKAETQY
TRBJ2-7 many TRBV28 ASSLILSGTSGSSSYEQY
TRBJ2-2 few TRBV19 ATTPGVLARIVPGELF
TRBJ1-1 many TRBV4-3 ASSQDRLGYEAF
TRBJ2-7 many TRBV6-8 ASTLDSGQGYEQY
TRBJ2-7 many TRBV12-5 ASGLGTRGAYEQY
TRBJ2-7 few TRBV18 ASSPHASYEQY
TRBJ2-4 many TRBV30 AWRRLENIQY
TRBJ2-1 many TRBV6-2/TRBV6-3 ASSAGQGGNEQF
TRBJ2-7 NA TRBV19 ASSIDSPGQGIYEQY
TRBJ2-7 many TRBV27 ASSQEGLAGRQY
TRBJ1-5 many TRBV19 ASRPGQGSDQPQH
TRBJ2-2 many TRBV19 ASSWDRDRGPAKDGELF
TRBJ2-7 NA TRBV5-1 ASSQDFRGGYEQY
TRBJ2-5 many TRBV7-3 ASSLLAGPEETQY
TRBJ2-6 NA TRBV11-1 ASSRGQGAGGANVLT
TRBJ2-2 NA TRBV4-2 ASSQDSSPTGELF
TRBJ1-1 many TRBV12-5 ASGRHRDGGTEAF
TRBJ1-1 many TRBV12-3/TRBV12-4 ASSLGWGGNTEAF
TRBJ1-2 many TRBV9 ASSAVGRRSDYGYT
TRBJ2-7 many TRBV2 ASSEANRGSVEQY
TRBJ2-7 NA TRBV4-1 ASSQVSGQGIYEQY
TRBJ1-1 many TRBV18 ASSPLGVGSMNTEAF
TRBJ1-2 many TRBV7-2 ASSSRGAGQGVGYT
TRBJ1-5 many TRBV30 AWQRTGGPQH
TRBJ2-7 many TRBV12-3/TRBV12-4 ASSWDIYEQY
TRBJ1-5 many TRBV3-1 ASSQGGWGDQPQH
TRBJ2-2 many TRBV29-1 SALAGVAGELF
TRBJ2-7 once TRBV12-3/TRBV12-4 ASSLSGRGTYEQY
TRBJ2-7 many TRBV12-3/TRBV12-4 ASSFGEAAGTRIKQY
TRBJ2-4 few TRBV29-1 SVSGTLAKNVQY
TRBJ1-2 many TRBV7-8 ASSLAADYGYT
TRBJ2-2 many TRBV10-1 ASSEGHNTGELF
TRBJ1-1 NA TRBV27 ASMTGGEAF
TRBJ2-7 many TRBV7-2 ASSLAHYEQY
TRBJ1-1 many TRBV19 ASSMWVNTEAF
TRBJ1-2 few TRBV11-2 ASSSGQGALGYT
TRBJ1-1 few TRBV4-2 ASSQGRTGQTGTEAF
TRBJ2-4 many TRBV5-4 ASSAPGDGKNIQY
TRBJ1-5 many TRBV19 ASCPLLLSNQPQH
TRBJ2-7 NA TRBV5-1 ASSPGTKSYEQY
TRBJ1-5 NA TRBV18 ASSPRPMVGQPQH
TRBJ2-7 many TRBV7-9 ASSSRWGEEQY
TRBJ2-7 many TRBV25-1 ASRASSGRYEQY
TRBJ1-6 NA TRBV3-1 ASSQGDREGIGYNSPLH
TRBJ2-7 NA TRBV6-1 ASSRTSGGAREQY
TRBJ1-5 many TRBV6-1 ASSEVPGMSNQPQH
TRBJ1-1 many TRBV15 ATSRGDRGRIGDTEAF
TRBJ1-1 many TRBV6-1 ASSETEYAEAF
TRBJ2-7 many TRBV7-8 ASSSGLGPYEQY
TRBJ2-2 many TRBV6-5 ASSWTGTNTGELF
TRBJ2-5 many TRBV20-1 SARDVIGETQY